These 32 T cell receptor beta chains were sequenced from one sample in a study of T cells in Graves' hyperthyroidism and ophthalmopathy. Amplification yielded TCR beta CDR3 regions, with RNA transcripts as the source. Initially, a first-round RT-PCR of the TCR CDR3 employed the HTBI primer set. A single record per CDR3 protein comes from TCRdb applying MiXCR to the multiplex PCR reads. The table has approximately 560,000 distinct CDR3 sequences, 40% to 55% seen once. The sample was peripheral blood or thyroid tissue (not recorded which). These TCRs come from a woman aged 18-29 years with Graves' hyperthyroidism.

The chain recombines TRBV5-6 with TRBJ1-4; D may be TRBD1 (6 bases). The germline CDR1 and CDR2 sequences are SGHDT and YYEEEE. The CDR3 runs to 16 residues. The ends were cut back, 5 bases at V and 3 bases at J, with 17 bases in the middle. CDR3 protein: CASSLDRSLANEKLFF. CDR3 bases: TGTGCCAGCAGTCTTGACAGGTCGTTAGCTAATGAAAAACTGTTTTTT.

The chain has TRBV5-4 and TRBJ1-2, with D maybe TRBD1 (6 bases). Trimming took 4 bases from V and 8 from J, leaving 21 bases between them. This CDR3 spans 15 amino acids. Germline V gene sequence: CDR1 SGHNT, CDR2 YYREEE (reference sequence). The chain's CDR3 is CASSVEQTGLWGYTF. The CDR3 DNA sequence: TGTGCCAGCAGCGTTGAGCAAACAGGGCTATGGGGCTACACCTTC.

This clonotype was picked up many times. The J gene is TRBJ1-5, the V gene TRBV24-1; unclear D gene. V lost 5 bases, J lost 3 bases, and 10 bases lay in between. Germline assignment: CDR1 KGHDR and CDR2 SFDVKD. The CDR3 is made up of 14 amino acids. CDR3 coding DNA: TGTGCCACCAGTGGGCCAGTGAACAATCAGCCCCAGCATTTT. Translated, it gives CATSGPVNNQPQHF.

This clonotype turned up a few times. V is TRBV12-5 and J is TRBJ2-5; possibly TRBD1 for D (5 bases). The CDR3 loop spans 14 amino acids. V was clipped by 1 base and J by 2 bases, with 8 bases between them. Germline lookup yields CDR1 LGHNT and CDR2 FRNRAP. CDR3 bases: TGTGCTAGTGGTTTGGGTGACAGTCAAGAGACCCAGTACTTC. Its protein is CASGLGDSQETQYF. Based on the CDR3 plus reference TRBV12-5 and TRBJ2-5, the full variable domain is DARVTQTPRHKVTEMGQEVTMRCQPILGHNTVFWYRQTMMQGLELLAYFRNRAPLDDSGMPKDRFSAEMPDATLATLKIQPSEPRDSAVYFCASGLGDSQETQYFGPGTRLLVL.

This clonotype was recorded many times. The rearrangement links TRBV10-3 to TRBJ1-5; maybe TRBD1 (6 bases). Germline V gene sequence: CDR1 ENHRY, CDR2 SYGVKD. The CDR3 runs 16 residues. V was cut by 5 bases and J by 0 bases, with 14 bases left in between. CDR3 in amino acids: CAISNSGGPSNQPQHF. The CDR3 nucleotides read TGTGCCATCAGTAACTCTGGGGGGCCTAGCAATCAGCCCCAGCATTTT.

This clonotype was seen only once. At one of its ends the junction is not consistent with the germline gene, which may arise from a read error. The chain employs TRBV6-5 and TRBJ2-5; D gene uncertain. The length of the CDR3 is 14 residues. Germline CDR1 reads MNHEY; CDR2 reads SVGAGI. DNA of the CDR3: TGTGCCATCAGTTACCCCCTCCTCAAAGAGACCCAGTACTTC. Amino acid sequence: CAISYPLLKETQYF.

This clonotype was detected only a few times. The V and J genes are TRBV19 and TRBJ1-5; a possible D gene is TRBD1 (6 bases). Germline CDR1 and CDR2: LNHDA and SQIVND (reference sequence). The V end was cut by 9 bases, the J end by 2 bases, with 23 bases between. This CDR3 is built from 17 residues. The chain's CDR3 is CASGRPVHRARNQPQHF. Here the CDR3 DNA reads TGTGCCAGCGGACGACCCGTACACAGGGCCCGCAATCAGCCCCAGCATTTT.

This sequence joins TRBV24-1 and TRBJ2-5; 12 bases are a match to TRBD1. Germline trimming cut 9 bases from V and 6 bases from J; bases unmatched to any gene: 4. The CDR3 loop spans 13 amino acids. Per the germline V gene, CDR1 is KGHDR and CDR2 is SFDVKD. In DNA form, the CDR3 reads TGTGCCACCGGGACAGGGGGCTCGAAGACCCAGTACTTC. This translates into CATGTGGSKTQYF.

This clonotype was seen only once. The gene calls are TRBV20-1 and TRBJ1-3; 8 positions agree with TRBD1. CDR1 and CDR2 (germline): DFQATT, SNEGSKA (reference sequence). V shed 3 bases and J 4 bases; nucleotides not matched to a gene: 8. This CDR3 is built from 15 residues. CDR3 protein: CSASGDRFQGNTIYF. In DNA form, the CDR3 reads TGCAGTGCTAGTGGGGACAGGTTCCAAGGAAACACCATATATTTT.

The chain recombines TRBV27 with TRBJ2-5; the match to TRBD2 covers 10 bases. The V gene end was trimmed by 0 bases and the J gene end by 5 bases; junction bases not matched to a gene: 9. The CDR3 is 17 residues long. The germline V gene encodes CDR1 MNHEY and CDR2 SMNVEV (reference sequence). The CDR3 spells CASSLSPSSGSWETQYF. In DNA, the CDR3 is TGTGCCAGCAGTTTATCCCCTTCTAGCGGGAGCTGGGAGACCCAGTACTTC.

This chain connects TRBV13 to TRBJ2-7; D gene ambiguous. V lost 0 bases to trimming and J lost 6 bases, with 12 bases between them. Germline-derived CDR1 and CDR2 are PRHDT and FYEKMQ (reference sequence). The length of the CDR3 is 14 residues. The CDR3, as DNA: TGTGCCAGCAGCTTAGGTCGTCTTGCCGCCGAGCAGTACTTC. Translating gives CASSLGRLAAEQYF.

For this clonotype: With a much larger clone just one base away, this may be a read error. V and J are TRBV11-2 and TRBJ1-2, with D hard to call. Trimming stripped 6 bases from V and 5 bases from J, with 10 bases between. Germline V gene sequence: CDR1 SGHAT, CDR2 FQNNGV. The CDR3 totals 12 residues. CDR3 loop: CASRPTPYGYTF. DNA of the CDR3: TGTGCCAGCAGGCCAACCCCGTATGGCTACACCTTC.

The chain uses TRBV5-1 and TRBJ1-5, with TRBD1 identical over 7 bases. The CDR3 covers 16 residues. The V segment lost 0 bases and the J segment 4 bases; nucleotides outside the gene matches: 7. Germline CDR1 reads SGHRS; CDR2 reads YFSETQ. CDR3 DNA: TGCGCCAGCAGCTTGGAGGGGGCTGCCTTAAATCAGCCCCAGCATTTT. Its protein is CASSLEGAALNQPQHF.

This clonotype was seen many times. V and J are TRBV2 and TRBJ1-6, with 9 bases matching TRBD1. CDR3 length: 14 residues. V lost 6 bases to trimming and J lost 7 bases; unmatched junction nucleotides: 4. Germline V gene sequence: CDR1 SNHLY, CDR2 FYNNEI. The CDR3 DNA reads TGTGCCAGCAGAGCCGGGACAGGGAATTCACCCCTCCACTTT. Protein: CASRAGTGNSPLHF.

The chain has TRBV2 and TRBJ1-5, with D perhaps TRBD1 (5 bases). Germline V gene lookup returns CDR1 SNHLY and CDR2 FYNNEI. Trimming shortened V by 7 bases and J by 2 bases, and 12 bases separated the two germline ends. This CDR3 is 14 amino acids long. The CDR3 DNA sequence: TGTGCCAGCAAGGCCAGGGAGGGCAATCAGCCCCAGCATTTT. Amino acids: CASKAREGNQPQHF. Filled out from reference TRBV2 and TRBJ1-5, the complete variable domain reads EPEVTQTPSHQVTQMGQEVILRCVPISNHLYFYWYRQILGQKVEFLVSFYNNEISEKSEIFDDQFSVERPDGSNFTLKIRSTKLEDSAMYFCASKAREGNQPQHFGDGTRLSIL.

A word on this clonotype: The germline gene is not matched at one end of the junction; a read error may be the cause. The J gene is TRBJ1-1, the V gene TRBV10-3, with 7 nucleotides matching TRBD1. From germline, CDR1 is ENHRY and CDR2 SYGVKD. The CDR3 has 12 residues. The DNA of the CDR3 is TGTGCCATCGCGGGACAGAACGCTGAAGCTTTCTTT. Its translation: CAIAGQNAEAFF.

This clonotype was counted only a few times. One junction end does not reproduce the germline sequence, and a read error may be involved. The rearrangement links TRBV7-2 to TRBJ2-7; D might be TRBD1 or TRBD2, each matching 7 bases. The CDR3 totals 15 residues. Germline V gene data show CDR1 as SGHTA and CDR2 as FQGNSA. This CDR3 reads CASSQAQGGSYEQYF. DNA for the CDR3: TGCGCCAGCAGCCAAGCCCAGGGGGGGTCCTACGAGCAGTACTTC. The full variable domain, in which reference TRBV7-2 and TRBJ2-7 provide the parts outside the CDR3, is GAGVSQSPSNKVTEKGKDVELRCDPISGHTALYWYRQSLGQGLEFLIYFQGNSAPDKSGLPSDRFSAERTGGSVSTLTIQRTQQEDSAVYLCASSQAQGGSYEQYFGPGTRLTVT.

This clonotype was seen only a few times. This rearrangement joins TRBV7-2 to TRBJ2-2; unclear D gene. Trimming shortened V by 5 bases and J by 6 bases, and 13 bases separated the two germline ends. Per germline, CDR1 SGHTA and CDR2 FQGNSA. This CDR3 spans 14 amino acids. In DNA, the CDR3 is TGTGCCAGCAGCCCCGTTTTCGGAGCCGGGGAGCTGTTTTTT. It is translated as CASSPVFGAGELFF.

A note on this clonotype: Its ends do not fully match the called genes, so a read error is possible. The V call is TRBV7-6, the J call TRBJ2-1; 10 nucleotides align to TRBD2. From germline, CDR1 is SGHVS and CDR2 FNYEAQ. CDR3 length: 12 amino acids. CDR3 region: CASSGASGSSLF. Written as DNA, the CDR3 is TGTGCCAGCAGCGGGGCTAGCGGGAGCTCCTTATTC.

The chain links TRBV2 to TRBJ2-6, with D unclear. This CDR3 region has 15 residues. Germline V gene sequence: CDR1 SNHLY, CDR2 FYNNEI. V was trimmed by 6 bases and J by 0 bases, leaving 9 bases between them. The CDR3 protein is CASSPSDSGANVLTF. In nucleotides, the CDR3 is TGTGCCAGCAGCCCCTCAGACTCTGGGGCCAACGTCCTGACTTTC.

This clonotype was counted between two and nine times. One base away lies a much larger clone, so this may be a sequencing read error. This chain's CDR3 is CAISYRSNEQYF. CDR3 in DNA: TGTGCCATCAGTTATCGGTCCAACGAGCAGTACTTC. The chain joins TRBV10-3 to TRBJ2-7; the D is unclear. V lost 5 bases, J lost 5 bases, and 10 bases lay in between. Per germline, CDR1 ENHRY and CDR2 SYGVKD. CDR3 length: 12 residues.

The DNA of the CDR3 is TGTGCCAGCAGACTAGCGGGAGTTCAAGAGACCCAGTACTTC. Protein: CASRLAGVQETQYF. The chain recombines TRBV12-3 or TRBV12-4 with TRBJ2-5, with 11 bases matching TRBD2. With 6 bases clipped from V and 2 bases from J, the junction kept 2 bases outside the gene matches. The CDR3 extends over 14 amino acids.

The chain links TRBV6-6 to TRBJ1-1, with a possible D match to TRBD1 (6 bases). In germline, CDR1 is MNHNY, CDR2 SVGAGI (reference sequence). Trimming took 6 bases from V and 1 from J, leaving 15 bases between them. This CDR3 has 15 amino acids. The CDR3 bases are TGTGCCAGCAGGGGGCACAGGGAAAAGAACACTGAAGCTTTCTTT. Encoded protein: CASRGHREKNTEAFF.

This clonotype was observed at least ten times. CDR3 residues: CASSESRMATKNTEAFF. Written as DNA, the CDR3 is TGTGCCAGCAGTGAATCCAGAATGGCGACCAAGAACACTGAAGCTTTCTTT. The rearrangement joins TRBV25-1 to TRBJ1-1, with D hard to call. This CDR3 contains 17 residues. Trimming took off 1 base at V and 1 base at J, with 16 bases between the two ends. Germline-derived CDR1 and CDR2 are MGHDK and SYGVNS.

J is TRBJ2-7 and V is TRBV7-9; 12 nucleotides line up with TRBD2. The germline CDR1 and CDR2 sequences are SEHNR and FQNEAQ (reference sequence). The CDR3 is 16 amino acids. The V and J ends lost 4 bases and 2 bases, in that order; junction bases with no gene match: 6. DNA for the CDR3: TGTGCCAGCAGCTCGTACCTAGCGGGAGGGCCCTACGAGCAGTACTTC. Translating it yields CASSSYLAGGPYEQYF.

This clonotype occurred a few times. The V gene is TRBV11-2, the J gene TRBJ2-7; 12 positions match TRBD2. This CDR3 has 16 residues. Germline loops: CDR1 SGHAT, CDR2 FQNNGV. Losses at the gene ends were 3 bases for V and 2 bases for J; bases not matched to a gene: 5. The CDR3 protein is CASSLELAGGPYEQYF. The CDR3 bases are TGTGCCAGCAGCTTGGAACTAGCGGGAGGACCCTACGAGCAGTACTTC. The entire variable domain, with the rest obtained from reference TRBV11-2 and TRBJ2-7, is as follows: EAGVAQSPRYKIIEKRQSVAFWCNPISGHATLYWYQQILGQGPKLLIQFQNNGVVDDSQLPKDRFSAERLKGVDSTLKIQPAKLEDSAVYLCASSLELAGGPYEQYFGPGTRLTVT.

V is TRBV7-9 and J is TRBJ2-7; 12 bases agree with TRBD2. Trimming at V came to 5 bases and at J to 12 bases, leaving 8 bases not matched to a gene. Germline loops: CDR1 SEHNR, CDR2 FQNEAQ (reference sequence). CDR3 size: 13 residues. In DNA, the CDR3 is TGTGCCAGCAGCCCGGGGACTAGCGGGTCTTGGTACTTC. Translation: CASSPGTSGSWYF.

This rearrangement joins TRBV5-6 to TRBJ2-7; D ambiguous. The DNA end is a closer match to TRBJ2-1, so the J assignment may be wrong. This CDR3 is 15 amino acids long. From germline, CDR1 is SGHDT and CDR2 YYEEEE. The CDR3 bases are TGTGCCAGCAGCTTGTGGAGAGAAAGCTCCTACGAGCAGTTCTTC. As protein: CASSLWRESSYEQFF.

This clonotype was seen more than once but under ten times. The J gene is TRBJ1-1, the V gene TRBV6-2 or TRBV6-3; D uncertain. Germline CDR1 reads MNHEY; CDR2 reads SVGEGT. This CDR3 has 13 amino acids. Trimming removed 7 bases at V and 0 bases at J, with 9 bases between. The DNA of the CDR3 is TGTGCCAGCAAACACAGACTGAACACTGAAGCTTTCTTT. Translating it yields CASKHRLNTEAFF.

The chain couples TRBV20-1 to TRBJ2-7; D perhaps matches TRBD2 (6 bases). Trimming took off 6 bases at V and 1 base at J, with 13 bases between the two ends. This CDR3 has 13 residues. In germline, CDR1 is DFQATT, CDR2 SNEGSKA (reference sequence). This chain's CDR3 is CSALGGFSYEQYF. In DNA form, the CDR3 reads TGCAGTGCCCTAGGAGGGTTTTCCTACGAGCAGTACTTC.

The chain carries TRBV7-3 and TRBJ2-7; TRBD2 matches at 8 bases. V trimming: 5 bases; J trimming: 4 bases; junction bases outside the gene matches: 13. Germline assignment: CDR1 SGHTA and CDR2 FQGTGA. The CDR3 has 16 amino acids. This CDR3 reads CASSQDRDSGVYEQYF. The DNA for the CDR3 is TGTGCCAGCAGCCAAGATAGGGATAGCGGGGTTTACGAGCAGTACTTC. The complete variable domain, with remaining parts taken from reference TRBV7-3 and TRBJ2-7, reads GAGVSQTPSNKVTEKGKYVELRCDPISGHTALYWYRQSLGQGPEFLIYFQGTGAADDSGLPNDRFFAVRPEGSVSTLKIQRTERGDSAVYLCASSQDRDSGVYEQYFGPGTRLTVT.

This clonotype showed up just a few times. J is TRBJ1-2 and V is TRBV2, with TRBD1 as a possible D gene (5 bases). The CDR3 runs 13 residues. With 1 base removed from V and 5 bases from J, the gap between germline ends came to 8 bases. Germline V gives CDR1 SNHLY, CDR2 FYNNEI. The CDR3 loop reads CASSEDRQYGYTF. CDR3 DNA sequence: TGTGCCAGCAGTGAAGACAGGCAATATGGCTACACCTTC.